This T cell receptor (beta chain) emerged from a study of T cell responses to AZD1222 COVID-19 vaccine. Comment on this clone: Its antigen is unknown.

This CDR3 spans 16 amino acids. Deletions cut 0 bases from V and 5 bases from J, with 15 bases between. Germline V gene lookup returns CDR1 SGHRS and CDR2 YFSETQ. Assay: immunoSEQ multiplex PCR; the TCRdb copy retains only in-frame clones and omits some. The sample lists tens of thousands of clones, 90% to 95% occurring once. Whole-study findings and limits: Clonal diversity was possibly underestimated, and white British individuals and females predominated among donors.

J is TRBJ2-1 and V is TRBV5-1, with a possible D match to TRBD2 (5 bases). Specimen: peripheral blood, collected on day 0 of MenACWY control vaccination. The clonotype was recovered from an adult in good health. DNA of the CDR3: TGCGCCAGCAGCTTGGCCAATAGCGCGAGAAACAATGAGCAGTTCTTC. Translated: CASSLANSARNNEQFF.